One sample yielded the 25 T cell receptor beta chains listed below, sequenced in a study of T cells in Graves' hyperthyroidism and ophthalmopathy. The investigators amplified TCR beta CDR3 regions from RNA transcripts. Researchers ran a first-round RT-PCR on the TCR CDR3 using the HTBI primer set. TCRdb recomputed calls from the multiplex PCR reads with MiXCR, one row per CDR3 protein. The sample carries approximately 360,000 distinct CDR3 sequences, 20% to 30% recorded once. Input material: blood. The source is a man aged 50-60 years with Graves' hyperthyroidism.

This clonotype was counted only a few times. The chain is built from TRBV7-9 and TRBJ2-5; 10 bases align to TRBD2. V lost 1 base to trimming and J lost 5 bases; unmatched junction nucleotides: 13. In germline, CDR1 is SEHNR, CDR2 FQNEAQ (reference sequence). CDR3 length: 18 residues. This chain's CDR3 is CASSLVFGLAGVAETQYF. CDR3 sequence (DNA): TGTGCCAGCAGCTTAGTCTTCGGGCTAGCGGGAGTTGCGGAGACCCAGTACTTC.

This clonotype was counted once. The rearrangement links TRBV27 to TRBJ2-5; D not resolved. Germline CDR1 MNHEY, CDR2 SMNVEV (reference sequence). V lost 6 bases and J 7 bases, leaving 21 bases between the germline ends. The length of the CDR3 is 15 residues. CDR3 sequence reads: CASRPSLHPGVTQYF. The CDR3 DNA follows: TGTGCCAGCAGACCCTCTCTCCACCCTGGGGTGACCCAGTACTTC.

The chain combines TRBV12-5 with TRBJ2-3; 7 nucleotides align to TRBD1. Trimming at V came to 4 bases and at J to 0 bases, leaving 4 bases not matched to a gene. CDR3 size: 15 residues. CDR1 LGHNT and CDR2 FRNRAP come from the germline V gene. CDR3 region: CASGYGTASTDTQYF. As DNA, the CDR3 is TGTGCTAGTGGTTACGGGACAGCTAGCACAGATACGCAGTATTTT.

The chain joins TRBV2 to TRBJ2-3, with TRBD1 matching over 7 bases. The V gene's germline CDR1 is SNHLY and CDR2 FYNNEI. CDR3 size: 14 residues. The trim removed 8 bases at V and 3 bases at J, leaving 8 bases unmatched. The CDR3 nucleotides read TGTGCCAGCTCCCGACAGGGCGCTACAGATACGCAGTATTTT. Its protein is CASSRQGATDTQYF.

Ten or more counts support this clonotype. Here the CDR3 reads CASSPSGNQGEQYF. Here the CDR3 DNA reads TGTGCCAGCAGTCCTAGCGGGAATCAAGGTGAGCAGTACTTC. V and J are TRBV27 and TRBJ2-7; 9 nucleotides align to TRBD2. The V segment lost 5 bases and the J segment 7 bases; nucleotides outside the gene matches: 9. The V gene's germline CDR1 is MNHEY and CDR2 SMNVEV (reference sequence). The CDR3 loop spans 14 amino acids.

This clonotype was seen ten or more times. J is TRBJ2-7 and V is TRBV20-1; TRBD1 agrees at 7 bases. This CDR3 is built from 11 residues. Germline CDR1 reads DFQATT; CDR2 reads SNEGSKA (reference sequence). Trimming took 4 bases from V and 6 from J; bases not matched to a gene: 3. The CDR3 DNA is TGCAGTGCTAACCGGGACAGCGAGCAGTACTTC. Translating gives CSANRDSEQYF.

There are a few counts of this clonotype. This rearrangement joins TRBV19 to TRBJ1-5, with D unclear. CDR3 length: 14 residues. V gave up 6 bases and J gave up 2 bases, with 11 bases separating them. Germline CDR1 reads LNHDA; CDR2 reads SQIVND (reference sequence). The CDR3: CASSAMGGNQPQHF. The CDR3 nucleotides are TGTGCCAGTAGCGCCATGGGTGGCAATCAGCCCCAGCATTTT.

Only a few counts were recorded for this clonotype. This sequence joins TRBV18 and TRBJ2-7, with D possibly being TRBD2 (5 bases). The DNA matches TRBJ2-1 better at its end, which makes the J call doubtful. From germline, CDR1 is KGHSH and CDR2 LQKENI. There are 13 residues in the CDR3. CDR3 sequence reads: CASSLHPGYEQFF. CDR3 nucleotides: TGTGCCAGCTCCCTCCACCCGGGGTACGAGCAGTTCTTC.

The J gene is TRBJ2-7, the V gene TRBV7-9; D could derive from TRBD1 or TRBD2 (6 bases each). Germline V gene lookup returns CDR1 SEHNR and CDR2 FQNEAQ (reference sequence). The V end lost 5 bases, the J end lost 0 bases, and 14 bases lay between the germline ends. The CDR3 is 15 amino acids. In DNA, the CDR3 is TGTGCCAGCAGCCCCTGGGGGGCCAACTCCTACGAGCAGTACTTC. Encoded protein: CASSPWGANSYEQYF.

The CDR3 DNA follows: TGTGCCACCAGTGACCCGGGACAGGGGGCGCATGGCTACACCTTC. It translates to CATSDPGQGAHGYTF. The rearrangement links TRBV24-1 to TRBJ1-2, with TRBD1 matching over 12 bases. The trim removed 4 bases at V and 6 bases at J, leaving 5 bases unmatched. Germline CDR1 KGHDR, CDR2 SFDVKD. This CDR3 spans 15 amino acids.

J is TRBJ1-1 and V is TRBV7-2; D remains ambiguous. The CDR3 spans 9 residues. Germline lookup yields CDR1 SGHTA and CDR2 FQGNSA. V was trimmed by 5 bases and J by 5 bases, leaving 0 bases between them. CDR3 amino acids: CASSTEAFF. CDR3 DNA: TGTGCCAGCAGCACTGAAGCTTTCTTT. Combining the CDR3 with reference TRBV7-2 and TRBJ1-1 gives the whole variable domain GAGVSQSPSNKVTEKGKDVELRCDPISGHTALYWYRQSLGQGLEFLIYFQGNSAPDKSGLPSDRFSAERTGGSVSTLTIQRTQQEDSAVYLCASSTEAFFGQGTRLTVV.

This clonotype came up many times. This sequence joins TRBV2 and TRBJ2-7; tentatively, D is TRBD2 (5 bases). V shed 7 bases and J shed 3 bases, with 10 bases lying between them. The CDR3 totals 12 residues. CDR1 and CDR2 from the germline V gene are SNHLY and FYNNEI. The CDR3 spells CASTGIIYEQYF. CDR3 coding DNA: TGTGCCAGCACCGGGATCATCTACGAGCAGTACTTC.

The table lists this clonotype with many counts. The chain recombines TRBV2 with TRBJ2-3; D uncertain. Germline V CDR1 and CDR2: SNHLY, FYNNEI. Trimming left V 8 bases short and J 0 bases short, with 12 bases between. This CDR3 contains 14 residues. CDR3: CASSPQRSTDTQYF. The CDR3, as DNA: TGTGCCAGCTCCCCGCAGCGCAGCACAGATACGCAGTATTTT.

In this sample, this clonotype turned up many times. The chain joins TRBV20-1 to TRBJ2-7; D remains unclear. Between the trimmed V and J ends, which lost 5 bases and 2 bases, there was a span of 13 bases. The length of the CDR3 is 13 residues. The germline V gene has CDR1 DFQATT and CDR2 SNEGSKA (reference sequence). The CDR3 spells CSAQGRRTYEQYF. The CDR3 nucleotides are TGCAGTGCTCAAGGACGTAGAACCTACGAGCAGTACTTC.

This chain uses TRBV7-9 with TRBJ2-7; 9 bases are a match to TRBD2. The CDR3 is 16 amino acids. Germline trimming cut 3 bases from V and 0 bases from J; bases unmatched to any gene: 6. CDR1 SEHNR and CDR2 FQNEAQ come from the germline V gene (reference sequence). The CDR3 DNA sequence: TGTGCCAGCAGCTTTGGGCTAGCGGGGTCCTCCTACGAGCAGTACTTC. This codes for CASSFGLAGSSYEQYF.

This clonotype was seen a few times. This chain connects TRBV7-9 to TRBJ2-3; 7 bases fit TRBD2. CDR3 size: 16 residues. The germline gives CDR1 SEHNR, CDR2 FQNEAQ (reference sequence). The V segment lost 2 bases and the J segment 4 bases; nucleotides outside the gene matches: 9. In DNA, the CDR3 is TGTGCCAGCAGCTTAATGGGCGGGAGTCCAGCAGATACGCAGTATTTT. Protein: CASSLMGGSPADTQYF.

The sample holds a few counts of this clonotype. The chain has TRBV9 and TRBJ2-3, with 10 bases lining up with TRBD1. The V gene end was trimmed by 4 bases and the J gene end by 0 bases; junction bases not matched to a gene: 5. Germline-derived CDR1 and CDR2 are SGDLS and YYNGEE. The CDR3 has 16 amino acids. This CDR3 is CASSPGQGLSTDTQYF. In nucleotides, the CDR3 is TGTGCCAGCAGCCCGGGACAGGGGCTCAGCACAGATACGCAGTATTTT.

This clonotype was recorded at least ten times. The rearrangement joins TRBV7-9 to TRBJ2-7, with 8 bases that match TRBD2. Germline V gene sequence: CDR1 SEHNR, CDR2 FQNEAQ (reference sequence). J gave up 2 bases and V 1 base, and 4 bases lay outside the gene matches. CDR3 length equals 15 residues. CDR3 residues: CASSLGGGRTYEQYF. The CDR3 DNA reads TGTGCCAGCAGCTTAGGGGGCGGGAGGACCTACGAGCAGTACTTC. Filled out from reference TRBV7-9 and TRBJ2-7, the complete variable domain reads DTGVSQNPRHKITKRGQNVTFRCDPISEHNRLYWYRQTLGQGPEFLTYFQNEAQLEKSRLLSDRFSAERPKGSFSTLEIQRTEQGDSAMYLCASSLGGGRTYEQYFGPGTRLTVT.

The table lists this clonotype with a count of one. The rearrangement links TRBV6-1 to TRBJ1-1, with 9 bases matching TRBD1. Germline V lookup: CDR1 MNHNS, CDR2 SASEGT. With 5 bases clipped from V and 0 bases from J, the junction kept 10 bases outside the gene matches. The CDR3 spans 17 residues. CDR3 DNA: TGTGCCAGCAGTAGAACACAGGGGGCGTTGATGAACACTGAAGCTTTCTTT. It is translated as CASSRTQGALMNTEAFF.

The chain is built from TRBV9 and TRBJ2-3; TRBD2 might be the D (6 bases). Trimming pared 4 bases from V and 6 bases from J, leaving 12 bases between. The V gene's germline CDR1 is SGDLS and CDR2 YYNGEE. The CDR3 runs 13 residues. Here the CDR3 reads CASSPERVDTQYF. The CDR3 DNA is TGTGCCAGCAGCCCCGAGCGGGTGGATACGCAGTATTTT.

The V gene is TRBV5-1, the J gene TRBJ2-5; D perhaps matches TRBD1 (6 bases). The V gene lost 1 base and the J gene lost 5 bases, with 15 bases spanning the gap. Germline loops: CDR1 SGHRS, CDR2 YFSETQ. CDR3 length equals 15 residues. DNA of the CDR3: TGCGCCAGCAGCTTGATTTCACAGGGCGGCGAGACCCAGTACTTC. Protein: CASSLISQGGETQYF.

This clonotype was seen only once. The chain combines TRBV6-1 with TRBJ1-2; D remains ambiguous. CDR1 MNHNS and CDR2 SASEGT come from the germline V gene. With 2 bases removed from V and 4 bases from J, the gap between germline ends came to 8 bases. The CDR3 is 13 amino acids. Written as DNA, the CDR3 is TGTGCCAGCAGTGAACAGCCTATCTATGGCTACACCTTC. Its protein is CASSEQPIYGYTF.

This clonotype showed up just a few times. The CDR3 DNA reads TGTGCCAGCAGTACGGGGGGGAGGAACACTGAAGCTTTCTTT. Protein product: CASSTGGRNTEAFF. This rearrangement joins TRBV6-1 to TRBJ1-1; weak D call: TRBD1 (5 bases). Germline assignment: CDR1 MNHNS and CDR2 SASEGT. Trimming took off 5 bases at V and 1 base at J, with 11 bases between the two ends. The CDR3 runs 14 residues.

This clonotype has just a few counts. The V call is TRBV5-1, the J call TRBJ2-1, with 10 bases aligning to TRBD2. The germline gives CDR1 SGHRS, CDR2 YFSETQ. Trimming cost V 4 bases and J 5 bases; bases outside gene matches: 6. The CDR3 extends over 15 amino acids. As DNA, the CDR3 is TGCGCCAGCAGCCCCGGACTAGCGGCCAACAATGAGCAGTTCTTC. Its protein product is CASSPGLAANNEQFF.

This clonotype was observed many times. The rearrangement uses TRBV11-2 and TRBJ2-4; D call uncertain. Germline values: CDR1 SGHAT, CDR2 FQNNGV. The CDR3 runs 13 residues. V lost 1 base, J lost 0 bases, and 1 base lay in between. The CDR3, as DNA: TGTGCCAGCAGCTTAGGAGCCAAAAACATTCAGTACTTC. Translation gives CASSLGAKNIQYF.